What follows is one TCR beta chain and its context. This CDR3 comprises 13 residues. V dropped 5 bases and J dropped 6 bases, with 14 bases sitting between them. Each CDR3 protein gets one entry after TCRdb re-called the 5' RACE reads with MiXCR. Of 700,000 or so distinct CDR3 sequences listed, 21% are singletons. The data stem from a study of identical twins. These same records also appear under a second study, on T cells expressing NK-cell markers.

Sequencing was done on a sample of PBMCs. The TCR was taken from a young woman in good health. V is TRBV12-3 or TRBV12-4 and J is TRBJ2-7, with D perhaps matching TRBD2 (6 bases). The CDR3 here is CASSARDSREQYF. The CDR3 DNA reads as TGTGCCAGCAGTGCCCGGGACTCCCGCGAGCAGTACTTC.